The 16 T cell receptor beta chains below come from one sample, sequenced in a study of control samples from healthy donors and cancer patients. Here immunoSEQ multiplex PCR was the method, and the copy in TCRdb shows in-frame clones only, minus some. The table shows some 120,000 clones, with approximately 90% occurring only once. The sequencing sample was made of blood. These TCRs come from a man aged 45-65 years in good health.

The chain's CDR3 is CAWSFGSASSGANVLTF. Here the CDR3 DNA reads TGTGCCTGGAGTTTCGGGTCAGCATCCTCTGGGGCCAACGTCCTGACTTTC. This chain joins TRBV30 and TRBJ2-6; no firm D call. The V end was cut by 2 bases, the J end by 0 bases, with 14 bases between. The CDR3 has 17 residues. Germline CDR1 GTSNPN, CDR2 SVGIG (reference sequence).

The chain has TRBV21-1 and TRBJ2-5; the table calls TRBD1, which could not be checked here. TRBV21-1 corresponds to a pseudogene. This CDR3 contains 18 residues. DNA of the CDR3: TGTGCCAGCAGCAAAGCGACGCGTTCACCGACAGAACAAGAGACCCAGTACTTC. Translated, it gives CASSKATRSPTEQETQYF.

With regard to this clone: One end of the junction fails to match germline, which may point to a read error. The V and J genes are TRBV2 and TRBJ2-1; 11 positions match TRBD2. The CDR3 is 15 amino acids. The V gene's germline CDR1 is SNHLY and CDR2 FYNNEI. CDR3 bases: TGTGCCAGTAAAACTAGCGGGGGCTCCAACAATGAGCAGTTCTTC. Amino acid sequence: CASKTSGGSNNEQFF.

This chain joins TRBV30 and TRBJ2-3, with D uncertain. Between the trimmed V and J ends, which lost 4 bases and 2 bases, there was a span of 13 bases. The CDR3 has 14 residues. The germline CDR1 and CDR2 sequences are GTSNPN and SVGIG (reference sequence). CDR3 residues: CAWNPSPITDTQYF. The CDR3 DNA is TGTGCCTGGAACCCCTCTCCGATCACAGATACGCAGTATTTT.

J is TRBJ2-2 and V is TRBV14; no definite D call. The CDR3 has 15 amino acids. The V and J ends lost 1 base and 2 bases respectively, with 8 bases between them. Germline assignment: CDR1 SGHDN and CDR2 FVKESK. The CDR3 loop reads CASSQVPLNTGELFF. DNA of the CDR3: TGTGCCAGCAGCCAAGTCCCACTTAACACCGGGGAGCTGTTTTTT.

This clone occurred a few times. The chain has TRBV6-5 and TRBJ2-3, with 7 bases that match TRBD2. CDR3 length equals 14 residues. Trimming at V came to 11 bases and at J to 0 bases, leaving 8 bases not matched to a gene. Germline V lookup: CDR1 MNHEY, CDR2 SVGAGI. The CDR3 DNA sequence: TGTGCCGTCGTCGCGGGGGATAGCACAGATACGCAGTATTTT. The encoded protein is CAVVAGDSTDTQYF.

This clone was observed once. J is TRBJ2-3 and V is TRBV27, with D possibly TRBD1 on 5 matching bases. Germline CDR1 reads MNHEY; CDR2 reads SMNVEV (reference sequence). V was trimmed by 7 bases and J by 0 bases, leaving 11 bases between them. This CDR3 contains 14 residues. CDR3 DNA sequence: TGTGCCAGCATGCAGGGTTGGAGCACAGATACGCAGTATTTT. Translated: CASMQGWSTDTQYF.

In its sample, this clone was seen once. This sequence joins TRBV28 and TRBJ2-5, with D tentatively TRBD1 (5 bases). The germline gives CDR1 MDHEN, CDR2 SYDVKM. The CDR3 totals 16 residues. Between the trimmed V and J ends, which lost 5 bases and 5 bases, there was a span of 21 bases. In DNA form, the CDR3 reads TGTGCCAGCAGTGACAGCCAAGTCAGAGCCCGCGAGACCCAGTACTTC. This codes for CASSDSQVRARETQYF. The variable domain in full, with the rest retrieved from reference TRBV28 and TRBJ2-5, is DVKVTQSSRYLVKRTGEKVFLECVQDMDHENMFWYRQDPGLGLRLIYFSYDVKMKEKGDIPEGYSVSREKKERFSLILESASTNQTSMYLCASSDSQVRARETQYFGPGTRLLVL.

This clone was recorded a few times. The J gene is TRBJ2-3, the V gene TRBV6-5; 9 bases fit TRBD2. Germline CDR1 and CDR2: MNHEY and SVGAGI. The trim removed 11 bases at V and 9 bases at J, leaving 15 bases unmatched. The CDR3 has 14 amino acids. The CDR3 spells CAGIETSGDKTQYF. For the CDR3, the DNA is TGTGCCGGGATCGAGACTAGCGGAGATAAAACGCAGTATTTT.

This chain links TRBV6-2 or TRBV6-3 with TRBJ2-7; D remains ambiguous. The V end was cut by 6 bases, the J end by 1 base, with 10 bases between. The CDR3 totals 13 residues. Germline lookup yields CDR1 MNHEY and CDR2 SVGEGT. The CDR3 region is CASSRTESYEQYF. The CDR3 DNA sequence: TGTGCCAGCAGCCGGACGGAGTCCTACGAGCAGTACTTC.

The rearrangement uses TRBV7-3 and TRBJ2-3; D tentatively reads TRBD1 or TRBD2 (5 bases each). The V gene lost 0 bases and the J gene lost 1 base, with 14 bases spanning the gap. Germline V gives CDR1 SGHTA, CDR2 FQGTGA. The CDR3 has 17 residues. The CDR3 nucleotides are TGTGCCAGCAGCTTAACGTCCGGGGCCCGGGGCACAGATACGCAGTATTTT. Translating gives CASSLTSGARGTDTQYF.

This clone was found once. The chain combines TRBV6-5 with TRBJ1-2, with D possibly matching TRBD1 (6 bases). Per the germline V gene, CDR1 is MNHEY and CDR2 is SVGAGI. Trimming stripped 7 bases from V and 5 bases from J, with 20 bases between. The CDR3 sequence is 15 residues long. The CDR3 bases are TGTGCCAGCACCAACGGGGGGGGCGGCAAATATGGCTACACCTTC. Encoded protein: CASTNGGGGKYGYTF.

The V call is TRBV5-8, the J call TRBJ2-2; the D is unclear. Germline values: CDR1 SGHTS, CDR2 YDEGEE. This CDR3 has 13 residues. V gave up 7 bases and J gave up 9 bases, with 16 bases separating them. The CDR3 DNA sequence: TGTGCCAGCCAAGAGCCTTTACCGCGGGAGCTGTTTTTT. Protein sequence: CASQEPLPRELFF.

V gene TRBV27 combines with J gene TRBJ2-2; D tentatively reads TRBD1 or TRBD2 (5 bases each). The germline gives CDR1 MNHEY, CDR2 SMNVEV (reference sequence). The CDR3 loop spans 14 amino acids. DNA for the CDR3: TGTGCTACGCAGAATGGGGGTGGGATCGGGGAGCTGTTTTTT. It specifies CATQNGGGIGELFF.

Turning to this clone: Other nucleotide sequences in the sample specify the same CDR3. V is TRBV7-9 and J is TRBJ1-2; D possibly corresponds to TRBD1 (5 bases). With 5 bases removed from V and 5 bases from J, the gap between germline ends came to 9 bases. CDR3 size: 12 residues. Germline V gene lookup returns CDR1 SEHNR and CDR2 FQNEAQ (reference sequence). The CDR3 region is CASSPQGYGYTF. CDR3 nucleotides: TGTGCCAGCAGCCCCCAGGGTTATGGCTACACCTTC.

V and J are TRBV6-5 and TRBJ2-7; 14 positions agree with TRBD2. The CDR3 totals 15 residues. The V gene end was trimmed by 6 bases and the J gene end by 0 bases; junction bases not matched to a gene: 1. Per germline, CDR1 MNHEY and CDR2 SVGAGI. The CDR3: CASRTSGGVSYEQYF. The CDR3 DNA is TGTGCCAGCAGGACTAGCGGGGGGGTCTCCTACGAGCAGTACTTC.